This T cell receptor (beta chain) was recovered during a study of cytomegalovirus exposure and HLA in healthy donors. Regarding the study as a whole: Further analysis was carried out later, and it showed several of the most significant clusters appearing linked to common viral pathogens.

The V and J ends lost 8 bases and 8 bases, in that order; junction bases with no gene match: 8. In germline, CDR1 is MDHEN, CDR2 SYDVKM. The CDR3 loop spans 13 amino acids. Use of 60 Vbeta and 13 Jbeta primers characterized the PCR. Authors' data handling: Among the unique TCR beta chains that a later analysis counted, 80 million to 100 million in all, roughly 11 million were shared. Using immunoSEQ multiplex PCR, the repertoire was profiled, and TCRdb retains in-frame clones only, with some absent. V and J calls and clone size are copied from that table; D and trimming were computed from the DNA. The data contain 100,000 to 120,000 clones, around 66% of them seen just once; the ten biggest clones take up roughly 8.3%. Notes on this clone: Its antigen is as yet unknown.

Source material: PBMCs. V is TRBV28 and J is TRBJ1-4, with 7 bases fitting TRBD1. This TCR came from a man aged 18 to 30 in good health and CMV-seropositive. CDR3 DNA sequence: TGTGCCAGCCGCCCGCCCAGGGGGGAAAAACTGTTTTTT. Encoded protein: CASRPPRGEKLFF.